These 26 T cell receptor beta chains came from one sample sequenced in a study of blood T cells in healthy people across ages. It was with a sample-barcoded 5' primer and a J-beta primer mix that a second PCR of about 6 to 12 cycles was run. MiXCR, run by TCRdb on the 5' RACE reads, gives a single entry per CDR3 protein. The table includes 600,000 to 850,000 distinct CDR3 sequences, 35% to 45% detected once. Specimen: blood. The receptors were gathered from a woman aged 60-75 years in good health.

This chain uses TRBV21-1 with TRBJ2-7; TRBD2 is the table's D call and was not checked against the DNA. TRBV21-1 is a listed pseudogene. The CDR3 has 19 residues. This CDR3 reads CASSTKPELAGVPSYEQYF. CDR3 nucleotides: TGTGCCAGCAGCACAAAGCCCGAACTAGCGGGGGTGCCCTCCTACGAGCAGTACTTC.

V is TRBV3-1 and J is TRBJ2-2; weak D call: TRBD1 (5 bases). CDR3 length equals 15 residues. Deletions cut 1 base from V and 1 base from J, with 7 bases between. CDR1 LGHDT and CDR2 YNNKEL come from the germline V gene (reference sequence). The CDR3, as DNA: TGTGCCAGCAGCCAAGGGGGCTTGAACACCGGGGAGCTGTTTTTT. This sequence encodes CASSQGGLNTGELFF.

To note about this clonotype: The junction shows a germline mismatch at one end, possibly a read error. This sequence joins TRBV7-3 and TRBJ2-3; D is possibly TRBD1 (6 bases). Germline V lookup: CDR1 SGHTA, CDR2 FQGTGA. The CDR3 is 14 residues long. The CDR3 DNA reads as TGTGCCTGTCCCGGGACATGTAGCACAGATACGCATTATTTT. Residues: CACPGTCSTDTHYF.

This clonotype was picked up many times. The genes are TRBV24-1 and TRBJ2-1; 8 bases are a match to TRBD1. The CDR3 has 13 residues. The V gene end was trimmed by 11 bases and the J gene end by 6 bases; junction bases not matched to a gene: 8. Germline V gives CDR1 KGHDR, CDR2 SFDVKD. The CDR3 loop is CAIQGASSNEQFF. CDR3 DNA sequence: TGTGCCATCCAGGGGGCCTCGTCCAATGAGCAGTTCTTC.

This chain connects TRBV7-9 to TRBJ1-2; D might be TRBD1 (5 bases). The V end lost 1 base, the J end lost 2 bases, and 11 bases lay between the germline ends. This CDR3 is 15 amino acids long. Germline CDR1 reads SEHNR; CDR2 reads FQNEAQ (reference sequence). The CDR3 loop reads CASSLEEGLNYGYTF. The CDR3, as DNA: TGTGCCAGCAGCTTAGAGGAGGGGTTGAACTATGGCTACACCTTC.

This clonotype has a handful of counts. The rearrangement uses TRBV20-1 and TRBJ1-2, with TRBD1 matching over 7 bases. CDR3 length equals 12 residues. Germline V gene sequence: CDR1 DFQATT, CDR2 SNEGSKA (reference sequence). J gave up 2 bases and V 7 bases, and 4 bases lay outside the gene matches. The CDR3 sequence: CSVTQGNYGYTF. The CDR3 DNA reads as TGCAGTGTAACACAGGGGAACTATGGCTACACCTTC.

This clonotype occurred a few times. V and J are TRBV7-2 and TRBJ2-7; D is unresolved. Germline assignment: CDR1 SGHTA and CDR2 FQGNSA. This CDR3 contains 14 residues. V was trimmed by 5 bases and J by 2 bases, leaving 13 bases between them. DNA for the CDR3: TGTGCCAGCAGCAGAGAGACAAGAGCCTACGAGCAGTACTTC. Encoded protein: CASSRETRAYEQYF.

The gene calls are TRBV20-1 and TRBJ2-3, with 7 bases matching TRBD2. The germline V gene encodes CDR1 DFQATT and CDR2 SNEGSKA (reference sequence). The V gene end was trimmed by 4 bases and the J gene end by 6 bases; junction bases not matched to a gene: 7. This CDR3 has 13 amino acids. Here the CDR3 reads CSATRTSADTQYF. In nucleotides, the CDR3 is TGCAGTGCTACGAGAACTAGCGCGGATACGCAGTATTTT.

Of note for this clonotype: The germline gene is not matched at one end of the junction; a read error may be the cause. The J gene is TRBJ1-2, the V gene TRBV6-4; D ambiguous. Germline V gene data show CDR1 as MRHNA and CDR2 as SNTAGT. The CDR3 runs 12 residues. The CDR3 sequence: CASGDSGIGYTF. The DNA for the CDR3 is TGTGCCAGCGGTGACTCGGGGATCGGCTACACCTTC.

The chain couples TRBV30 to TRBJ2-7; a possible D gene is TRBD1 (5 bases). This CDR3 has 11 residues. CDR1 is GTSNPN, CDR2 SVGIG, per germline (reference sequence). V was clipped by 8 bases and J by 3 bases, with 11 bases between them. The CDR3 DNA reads TGTGCCGGTCGACAGAGCTACGAGCAGTACTTC. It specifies CAGRQSYEQYF.

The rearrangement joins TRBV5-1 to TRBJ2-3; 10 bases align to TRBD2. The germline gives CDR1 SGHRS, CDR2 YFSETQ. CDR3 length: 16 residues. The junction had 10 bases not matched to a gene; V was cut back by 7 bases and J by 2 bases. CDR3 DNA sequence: TGCGCCAGCGGCATCGGACTAGCGGCAAACACAGATACGCAGTATTTT. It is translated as CASGIGLAANTDTQYF.

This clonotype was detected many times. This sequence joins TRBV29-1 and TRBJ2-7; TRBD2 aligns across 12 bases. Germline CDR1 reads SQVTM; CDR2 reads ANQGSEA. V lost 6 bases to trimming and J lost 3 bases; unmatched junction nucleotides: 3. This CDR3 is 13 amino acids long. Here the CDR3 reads CSVALAGGYEQYF. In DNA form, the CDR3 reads TGCAGCGTCGCACTAGCGGGAGGCTACGAGCAGTACTTC.

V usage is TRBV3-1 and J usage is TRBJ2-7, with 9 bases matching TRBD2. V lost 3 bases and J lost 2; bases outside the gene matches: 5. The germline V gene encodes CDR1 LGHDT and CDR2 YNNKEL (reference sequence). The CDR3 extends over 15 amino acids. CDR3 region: CASSQSTSGAYEQYF. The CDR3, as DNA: TGTGCCAGCAGCCAGTCGACTAGCGGAGCCTACGAGCAGTACTTC.

The CDR3, as DNA: TGTGCCAGCAGCCCTCCACTGGAAGTCGGGCCCCACGAGCAGTACTTC. Residues: CASSPPLEVGPHEQYF. The chain has TRBV7-2 and TRBJ2-7; no clear D. V was clipped by 5 bases and J by 5 bases, with 22 bases between them. Looked up from germline, CDR1 is SGHTA and CDR2 is FQGNSA. The CDR3 covers 16 residues.

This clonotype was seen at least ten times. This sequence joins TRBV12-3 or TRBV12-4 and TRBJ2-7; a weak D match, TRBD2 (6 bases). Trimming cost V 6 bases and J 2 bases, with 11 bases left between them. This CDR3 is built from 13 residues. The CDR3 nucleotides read TGTGCCAGCAGACCCGGAGGGACCTACGAGCAGTACTTC. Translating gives CASRPGGTYEQYF.

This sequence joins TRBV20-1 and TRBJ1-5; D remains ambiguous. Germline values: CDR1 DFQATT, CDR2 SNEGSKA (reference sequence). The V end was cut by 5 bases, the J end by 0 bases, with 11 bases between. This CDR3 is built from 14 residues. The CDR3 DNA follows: TGCAGTGCTGCGGTAGACTATAGCAATCAGCCCCAGCATTTT. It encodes CSAAVDYSNQPQHF.

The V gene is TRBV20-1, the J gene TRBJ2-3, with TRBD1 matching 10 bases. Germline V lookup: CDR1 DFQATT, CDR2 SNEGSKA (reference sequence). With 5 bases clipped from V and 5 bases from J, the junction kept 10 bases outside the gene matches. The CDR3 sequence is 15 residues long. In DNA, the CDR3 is TGCAGTGCTCCAACCCGGGACAGGGGCATAGATACGCAGTATTTT. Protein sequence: CSAPTRDRGIDTQYF.

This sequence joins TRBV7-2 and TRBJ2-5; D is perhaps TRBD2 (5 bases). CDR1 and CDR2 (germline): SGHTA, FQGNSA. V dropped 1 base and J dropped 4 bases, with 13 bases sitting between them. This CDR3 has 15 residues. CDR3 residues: CASSLVIASPETQYF. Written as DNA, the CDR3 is TGTGCCAGCAGCTTAGTGATCGCTAGCCCAGAGACCCAGTACTTC.

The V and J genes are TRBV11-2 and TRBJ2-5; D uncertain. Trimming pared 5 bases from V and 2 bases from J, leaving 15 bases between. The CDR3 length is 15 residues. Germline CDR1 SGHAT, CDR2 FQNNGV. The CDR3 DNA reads TGTGCCAGCAGCCCCGGACCGACACGACAAGAGACCCAGTACTTC. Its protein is CASSPGPTRQETQYF. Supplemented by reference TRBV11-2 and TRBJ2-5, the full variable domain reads EAGVAQSPRYKIIEKRQSVAFWCNPISGHATLYWYQQILGQGPKLLIQFQNNGVVDDSQLPKDRFSAERLKGVDSTLKIQPAKLEDSAVYLCASSPGPTRQETQYFGPGTRLLVL.

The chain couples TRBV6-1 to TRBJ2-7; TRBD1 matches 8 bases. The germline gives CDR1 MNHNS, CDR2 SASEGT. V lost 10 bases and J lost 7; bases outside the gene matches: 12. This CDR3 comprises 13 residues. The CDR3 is CATTRGLSPEQYF. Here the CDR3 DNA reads TGTGCCACGACCAGGGGGCTATCCCCTGAGCAGTACTTC.

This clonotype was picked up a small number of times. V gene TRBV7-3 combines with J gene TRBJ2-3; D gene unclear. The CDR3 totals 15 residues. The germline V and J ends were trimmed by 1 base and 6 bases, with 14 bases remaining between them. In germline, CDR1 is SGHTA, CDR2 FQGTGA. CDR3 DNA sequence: TGTGCCAGCAGCTTAAGTGGACCCCAGTCGGATACGCAGTATTTT. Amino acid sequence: CASSLSGPQSDTQYF.

CDR3 DNA sequence: TGTGCCAGCTCACCACTGGCGGGGAACACTGAAGCTTTCTTT. It specifies CASSPLAGNTEAFF. The rearrangement uses TRBV18 and TRBJ1-1, with unresolved D. This CDR3 contains 14 residues. Germline loops: CDR1 KGHSH, CDR2 LQKENI. The V and J ends lost 1 base and 1 base respectively, with 7 bases between them.

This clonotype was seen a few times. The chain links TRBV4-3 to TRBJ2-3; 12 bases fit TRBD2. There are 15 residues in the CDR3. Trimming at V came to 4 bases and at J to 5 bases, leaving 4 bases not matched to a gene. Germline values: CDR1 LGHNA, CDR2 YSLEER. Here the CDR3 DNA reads TGCGCCAGCAGCCCAGGACTAGCGGGACAAGATACGCAGTATTTT. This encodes CASSPGLAGQDTQYF.

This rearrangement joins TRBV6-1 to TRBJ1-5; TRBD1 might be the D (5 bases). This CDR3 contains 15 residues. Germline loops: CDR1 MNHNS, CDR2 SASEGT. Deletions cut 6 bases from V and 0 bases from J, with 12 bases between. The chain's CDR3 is CASRQDGNSNQPQHF. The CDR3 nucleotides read TGTGCCAGCAGACAGGACGGGAATAGCAATCAGCCCCAGCATTTT.

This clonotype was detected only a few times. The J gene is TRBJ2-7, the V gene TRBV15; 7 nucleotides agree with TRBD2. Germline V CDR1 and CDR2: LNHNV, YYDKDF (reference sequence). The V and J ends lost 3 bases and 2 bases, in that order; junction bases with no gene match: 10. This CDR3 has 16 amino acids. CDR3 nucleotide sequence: TGTGCCACCAGCAGGGAGAAAGCGGGAACCCCCTACGAGCAGTACTTC. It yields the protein CATSREKAGTPYEQYF.

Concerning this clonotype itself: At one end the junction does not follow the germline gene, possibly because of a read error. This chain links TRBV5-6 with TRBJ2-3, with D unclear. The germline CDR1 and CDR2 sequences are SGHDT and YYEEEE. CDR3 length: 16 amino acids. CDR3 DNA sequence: TGCGCCAGCAGCTCGACCGCCCTAATATTCACAGATACGCAGTATTTT. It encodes CASSSTALIFTDTQYF. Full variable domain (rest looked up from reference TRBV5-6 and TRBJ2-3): DAGVTQSPTHLIKTRGQQVTLRCSPKSGHDTVSWYQQALGQGPQFIFQYYEEEERQRGNFPDRFSGHQFPNYSSELNVNALLLGDSALYLCASSSTALIFTDTQYFGPGTRLTVL.